This record concerns one T cell receptor (beta chain) sequence. Its antigen is unidentified. The PCR used 60 Vbeta and 13 Jbeta primers. The repertoire was sequenced with immunoSEQ multiplex PCR; TCRdb's copy has only in-frame clones and lacks some. Across 65,000 to 90,000 clones, the top ten clones capture 2.4% of the sample. The data derive from a study of cytomegalovirus exposure and HLA in healthy donors. Whole-study findings and limits: In an earlier analysis, productive rearrangement rates for most beta V segments clustered near 87% or 30%. Upon later analysis, TCR association rates were observed to vary by HLA locus, being highest for DRB1 and lowest for HLA-C.

V was trimmed by 3 bases and J by 7 bases, leaving 16 bases between them. Germline CDR1 is SGDLS and CDR2 is YYNGEE. This CDR3 region has 14 residues. Participants comprised healthy donors of bone marrow. Nominally healthy donors provided the samples, though records likely missed some immune exposures. Sequencing used PBMCs. The receptor comes from a female donor in good health and CMV-seropositive. This sequence joins TRBV9 and TRBJ1-1; D gene ambiguous. The CDR3: CASSARDGRGEAFF. DNA for the CDR3: TGTGCCAGCAGCGCGAGGGATGGGAGAGGTGAAGCTTTCTTT.